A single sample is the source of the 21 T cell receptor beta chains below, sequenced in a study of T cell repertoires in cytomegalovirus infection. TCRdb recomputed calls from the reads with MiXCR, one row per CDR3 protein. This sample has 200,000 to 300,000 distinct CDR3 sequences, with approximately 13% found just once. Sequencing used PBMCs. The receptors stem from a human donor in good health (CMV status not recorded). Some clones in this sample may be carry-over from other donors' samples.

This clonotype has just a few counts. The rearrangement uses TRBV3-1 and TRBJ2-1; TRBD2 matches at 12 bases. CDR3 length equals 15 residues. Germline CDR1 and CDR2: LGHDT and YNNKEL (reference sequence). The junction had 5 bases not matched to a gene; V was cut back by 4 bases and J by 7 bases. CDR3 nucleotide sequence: TGTGCCAGCAGCCCCCCGGGACTAGCGGGTAATGAGCAGTTCTTC. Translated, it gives CASSPPGLAGNEQFF.

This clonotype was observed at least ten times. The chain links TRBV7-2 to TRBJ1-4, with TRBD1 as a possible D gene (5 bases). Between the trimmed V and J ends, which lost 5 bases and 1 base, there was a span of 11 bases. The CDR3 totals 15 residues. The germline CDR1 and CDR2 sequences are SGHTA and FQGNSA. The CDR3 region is CASSPQGGTNEKLFF. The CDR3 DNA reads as TGTGCCAGCAGCCCCCAGGGAGGAACTAATGAAAAACTGTTTTTT. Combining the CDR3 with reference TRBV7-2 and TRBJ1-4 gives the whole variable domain GAGVSQSPSNKVTEKGKDVELRCDPISGHTALYWYRQSLGQGLEFLIYFQGNSAPDKSGLPSDRFSAERTGGSVSTLTIQRTQQEDSAVYLCASSPQGGTNEKLFFGSGTQLSVL.

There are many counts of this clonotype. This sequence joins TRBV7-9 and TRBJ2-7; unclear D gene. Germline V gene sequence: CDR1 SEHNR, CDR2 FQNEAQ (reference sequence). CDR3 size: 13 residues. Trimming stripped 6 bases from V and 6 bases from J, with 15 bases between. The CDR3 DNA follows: TGTGCCAGCAGTCCTACAGACGTTCCCGAGCAGTACTTC. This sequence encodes CASSPTDVPEQYF.

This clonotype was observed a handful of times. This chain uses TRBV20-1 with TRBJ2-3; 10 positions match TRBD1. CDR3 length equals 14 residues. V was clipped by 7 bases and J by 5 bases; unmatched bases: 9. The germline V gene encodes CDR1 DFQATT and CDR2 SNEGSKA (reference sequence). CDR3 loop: CSVRQGARGDTQYF. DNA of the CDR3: TGCAGTGTCCGACAGGGGGCCCGCGGAGATACGCAGTATTTT.

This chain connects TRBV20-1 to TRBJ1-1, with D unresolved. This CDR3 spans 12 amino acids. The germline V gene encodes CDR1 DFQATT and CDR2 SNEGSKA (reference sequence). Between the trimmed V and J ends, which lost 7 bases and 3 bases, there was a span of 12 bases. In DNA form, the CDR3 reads TGCAGTGGGGCCCGAGCGTACACTGAAGCTTTCTTT. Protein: CSGARAYTEAFF.

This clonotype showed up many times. CDR3 sequence (DNA): TGTGCCAGCAGCCAAGGATTGTGGCTAGACGAAGCAGATACGCAGTATTTT. The encoded protein is CASSQGLWLDEADTQYF. The genes are TRBV4-2 and TRBJ2-3; no firm D call. V shed 1 base and J shed 4 bases, with 18 bases lying between them. Germline-derived CDR1 and CDR2 are LGHNA and YNFKEQ. There are 17 residues in the CDR3.

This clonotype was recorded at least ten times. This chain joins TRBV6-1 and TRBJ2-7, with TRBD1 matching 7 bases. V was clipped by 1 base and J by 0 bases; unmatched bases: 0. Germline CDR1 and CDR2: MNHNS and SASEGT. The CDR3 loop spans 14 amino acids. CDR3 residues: CASSEGDSSYEQYF. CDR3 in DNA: TGTGCCAGCAGTGAAGGGGACAGCTCCTACGAGCAGTACTTC.

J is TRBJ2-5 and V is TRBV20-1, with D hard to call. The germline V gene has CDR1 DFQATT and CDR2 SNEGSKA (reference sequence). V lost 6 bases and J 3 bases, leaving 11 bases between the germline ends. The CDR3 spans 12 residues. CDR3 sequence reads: CSAPAGEETQYF. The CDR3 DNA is TGCAGTGCCCCGGCTGGGGAAGAGACCCAGTACTTC.

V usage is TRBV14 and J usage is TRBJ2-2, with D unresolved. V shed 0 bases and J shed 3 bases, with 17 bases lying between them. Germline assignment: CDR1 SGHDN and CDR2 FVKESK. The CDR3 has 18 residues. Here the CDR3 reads CASSQERRDVWDTGELFF. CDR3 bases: TGTGCCAGCAGCCAAGAACGGAGAGACGTATGGGACACCGGGGAGCTGTTTTTT.

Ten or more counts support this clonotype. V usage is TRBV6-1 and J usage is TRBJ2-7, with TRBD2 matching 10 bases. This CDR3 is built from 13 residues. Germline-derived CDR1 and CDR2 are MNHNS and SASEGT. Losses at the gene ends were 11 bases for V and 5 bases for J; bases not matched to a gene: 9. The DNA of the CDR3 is TGTGCCTGCTTCTCTAGCGGGGGTGACGAGCAGTACTTC. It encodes CACFSSGGDEQYF.

The CDR3 bases are TGTGCCAGCAAAAGGGGGGGGACAGCGAACACTGAAGCTTTCTTT. Protein: CASKRGGTANTEAFF. The V and J genes are TRBV28 and TRBJ1-1, with 7 bases that match TRBD1. The germline CDR1 and CDR2 sequences are MDHEN and SYDVKM. The junction had 9 bases not matched to a gene; V was cut back by 7 bases and J by 1 base. CDR3 length: 15 residues.

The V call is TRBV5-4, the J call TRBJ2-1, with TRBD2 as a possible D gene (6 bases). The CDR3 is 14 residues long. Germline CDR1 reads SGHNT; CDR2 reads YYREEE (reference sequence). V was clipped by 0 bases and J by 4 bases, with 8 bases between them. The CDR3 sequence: CASSLETRYNEQFF. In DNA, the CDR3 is TGTGCCAGCAGCTTGGAGACTAGGTACAATGAGCAGTTCTTC.

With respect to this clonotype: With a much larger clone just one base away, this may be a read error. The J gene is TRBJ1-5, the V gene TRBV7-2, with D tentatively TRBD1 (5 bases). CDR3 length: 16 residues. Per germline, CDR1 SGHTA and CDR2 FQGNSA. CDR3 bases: TGTGCCAGCAGCTGGGGACCCAAAGGAAGCAATCACCCCCAGCATTTT. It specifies CASSWGPKGSNHPQHF.

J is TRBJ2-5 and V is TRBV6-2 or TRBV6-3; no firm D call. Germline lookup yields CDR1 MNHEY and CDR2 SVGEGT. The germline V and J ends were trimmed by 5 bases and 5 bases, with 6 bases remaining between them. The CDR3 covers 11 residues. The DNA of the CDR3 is TGTGCCAGCAGTCCCGCGGAGACCCAGTACTTC. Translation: CASSPAETQYF.

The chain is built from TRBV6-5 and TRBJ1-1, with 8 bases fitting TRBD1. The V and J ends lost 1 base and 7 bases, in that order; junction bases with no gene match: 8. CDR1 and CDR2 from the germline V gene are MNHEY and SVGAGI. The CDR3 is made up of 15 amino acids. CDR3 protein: CASSYFAGGPLEAFF. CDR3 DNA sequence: TGTGCCAGCAGTTACTTCGCAGGGGGCCCCCTTGAAGCTTTCTTT.

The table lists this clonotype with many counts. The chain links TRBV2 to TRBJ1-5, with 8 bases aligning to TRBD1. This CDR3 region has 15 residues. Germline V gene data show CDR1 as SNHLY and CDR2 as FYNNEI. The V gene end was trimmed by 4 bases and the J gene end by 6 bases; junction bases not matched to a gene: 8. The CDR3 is CASSGGGQVSQPQHF. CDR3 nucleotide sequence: TGTGCCAGCAGTGGGGGGGGACAGGTCAGTCAGCCCCAGCATTTT.

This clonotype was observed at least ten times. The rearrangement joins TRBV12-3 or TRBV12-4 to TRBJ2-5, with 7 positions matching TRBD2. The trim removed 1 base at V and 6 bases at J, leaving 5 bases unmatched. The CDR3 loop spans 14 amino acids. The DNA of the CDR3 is TGTGCCAGCAGTTTAGAGCGGGGAATAAAGACCCAGTACTTC. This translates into CASSLERGIKTQYF.

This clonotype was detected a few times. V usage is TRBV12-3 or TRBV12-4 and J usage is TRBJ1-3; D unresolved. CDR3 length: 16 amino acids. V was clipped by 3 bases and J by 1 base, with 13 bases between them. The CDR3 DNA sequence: TGTGCCAGCAGTTTGCCCCTCGTGGGTTCTGGAAACACCATATATTTT. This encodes CASSLPLVGSGNTIYF.

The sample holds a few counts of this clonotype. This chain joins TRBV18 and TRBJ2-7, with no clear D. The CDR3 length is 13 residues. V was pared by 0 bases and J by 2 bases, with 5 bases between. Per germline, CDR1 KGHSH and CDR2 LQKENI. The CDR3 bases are TGTGCCAGCTCACCACCGTCAGCCTACGAGCAGTACTTC. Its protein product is CASSPPSAYEQYF. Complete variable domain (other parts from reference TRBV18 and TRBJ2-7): NAGVMQNPRHLVRRRGQEARLRCSPMKGHSHVYWYRQLPEEGLKFMVYLQKENIIDESGMPKERFSAEFPKEGPSILRIQQVVRGDSAAYFCASSPPSAYEQYFGPGTRLTVT.

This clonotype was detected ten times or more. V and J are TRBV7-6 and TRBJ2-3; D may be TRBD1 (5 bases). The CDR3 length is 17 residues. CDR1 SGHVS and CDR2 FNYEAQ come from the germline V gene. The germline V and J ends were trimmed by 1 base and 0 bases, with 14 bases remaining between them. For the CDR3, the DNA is TGTGCCAGCAGCTTAGGAGCAGGGATGACTAGCACAGATACGCAGTATTTT. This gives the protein CASSLGAGMTSTDTQYF. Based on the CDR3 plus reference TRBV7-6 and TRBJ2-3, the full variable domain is GAGVSQSPRYKVTKRGQDVALRCDPISGHVSLYWYRQALGQGPEFLTYFNYEAQQDKSGLPNDRFSAERPEGSISTLTIQRTEQRDSAMYRCASSLGAGMTSTDTQYFGPGTRLTVL.

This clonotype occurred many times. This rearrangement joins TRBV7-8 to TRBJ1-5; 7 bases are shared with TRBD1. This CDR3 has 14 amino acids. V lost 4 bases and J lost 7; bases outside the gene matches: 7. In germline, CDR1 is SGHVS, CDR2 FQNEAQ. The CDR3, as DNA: TGTGCCAGCAGCTCCACACAGGGGAAACAGCCCCAGCATTTT. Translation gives CASSSTQGKQPQHF.